This T cell receptor (beta chain) was sequenced in a study of control samples from healthy donors and cancer patients. The CDR3 is 15 residues long. With 0 bases removed from V and 4 bases from J, the gap between germline ends came to 12 bases. The germline V gene has CDR1 PRHDT and CDR2 FYEKMQ (reference sequence). This clone was observed a single time. Generated by immunoSEQ multiplex PCR, the TCRdb table keeps only in-frame clones and is missing some. This table has some 40,000 clones, about 94% appearing once. This TCR derives from a man between 60 and 70 years old in good health. The gene calls are TRBV13 and TRBJ1-2; the D gene is possibly TRBD1 (5 bases). The sample comprised blood. This CDR3 reads CASSLGRGVGYGYTF. As DNA, the CDR3 is TGTGCCAGCAGCTTAGGCCGGGGGGTCGGCTATGGCTACACCTTC.